This passage covers 9 T cell receptor beta chains from one sample sequenced in a study of blood T cell repertoires in COVID-19. Here immunoSEQ multiplex PCR was the method, and the copy in TCRdb shows in-frame clones only, minus some. The sample yields 75,000 to 95,000 clones, 85% to 90% seen once. The specimen sequenced was peripheral blood. These receptors were obtained from a human donor in a cohort sampled during active COVID-19.

The gene calls are TRBV19 and TRBJ2-1, with 11 positions matching TRBD2. V lost 7 bases, J lost 0 bases, and 5 bases stayed unmatched. This CDR3 is built from 16 residues. Germline CDR1 LNHDA, CDR2 SQIVND (reference sequence). The CDR3 region is CASTITSGSSYNEQFF. The CDR3, as DNA: TGTGCCAGTACCATAACTAGCGGGAGCTCCTACAATGAGCAGTTCTTC.

The V gene is TRBV15, the J gene TRBJ1-4; 9 positions agree with TRBD1. Germline CDR1 reads LNHNV; CDR2 reads YYDKDF (reference sequence). The V segment lost 3 bases and the J segment 5 bases; nucleotides outside the gene matches: 4. There are 15 residues in the CDR3. The CDR3 sequence: CATSSAGQGNEKLFF. The CDR3 nucleotides read TGTGCCACCAGCAGCGCGGGACAGGGCAATGAAAAACTGTTTTTT.

In nucleotides, the CDR3 is TGTGCCAGCAGTTCCAGGGGACAGCTTAACTATGGCTACACCTTC. Protein sequence: CASSSRGQLNYGYTF. The chain carries TRBV27 and TRBJ1-2, with 7 bases identical to TRBD1. Trimming cost V 4 bases and J 1 base; bases outside gene matches: 6. Germline V lookup: CDR1 MNHEY, CDR2 SMNVEV (reference sequence). The CDR3 is made up of 15 amino acids.

The chain has TRBV4-1 and TRBJ1-1; a possible D gene is TRBD1 (6 bases). The CDR3 spans 14 residues. Germline-derived CDR1 and CDR2 are MGHRA and YSYEKL. Trimming took 1 base from V and 1 from J, leaving 7 bases between them. The CDR3: CASSQGTENTEAFF. The CDR3, as DNA: TGCGCCAGCAGCCAAGGGACAGAGAACACTGAAGCTTTCTTT.

The rearrangement joins TRBV9 to TRBJ2-1; TRBD2 matches 13 bases. V lost 5 bases to trimming and J lost 6 bases; unmatched junction nucleotides: 5. Germline V lookup: CDR1 SGDLS, CDR2 YYNGEE. The CDR3 is made up of 15 amino acids. The DNA of the CDR3 is TGTGCCAGCAGGCCCGGGACTAGCGGGACCAATGAGCAGTTCTTC. It codes for CASRPGTSGTNEQFF.

This chain connects TRBV29-1 to TRBJ2-7; 7 nucleotides line up with TRBD1. Germline CDR1 and CDR2: SQVTM and ANQGSEA. This CDR3 has 13 residues. Trimming cost V 3 bases and J 3 bases; bases outside gene matches: 5. Here the CDR3 DNA reads TGCAGCGTTGAGGTTGACAGGGACTACGAGCAGTACTTC. This gives the protein CSVEVDRDYEQYF.

V gene TRBV5-3 combines with J gene TRBJ2-6, with 10 bases lining up with TRBD2. TRBV5-3 qualifies as an ORF whose function is uncertain. With 2 bases clipped from V and 0 bases from J, the junction kept 11 bases outside the gene matches. The CDR3 is 20 residues long. The DNA for the CDR3 is TGTGCCAGAAGCTTAGGGGTCGGGGGACTAGCGCGCTCTGGGGCCAACGTCCTGACTTTC. Its protein is CARSLGVGGLARSGANVLTF.

V usage is TRBV27 and J usage is TRBJ1-6, with 10 bases matching TRBD1. The CDR3 sequence is 15 residues long. With V trimmed by 3 bases and J by 9 bases, 5 bases remained unmatched. The V gene's germline CDR1 is MNHEY and CDR2 SMNVEV (reference sequence). The CDR3 nucleotides are TGTGCCAGCAGTTTGTTGGGACAGGGGAGTTCACCCCTCCACTTT. Translated: CASSLLGQGSSPLHF.

This chain links TRBV19 with TRBJ2-1; maybe TRBD2 (5 bases). Germline CDR1 is LNHDA and CDR2 is SQIVND (reference sequence). V was cut by 5 bases and J by 8 bases, with 25 bases left in between. The length of the CDR3 is 17 residues. CDR3 protein: CASSLGGRSLKRDEQFF. CDR3 sequence (DNA): TGTGCCAGTAGTCTGGGTGGGAGATCGTTAAAGAGGGATGAGCAGTTCTTC.